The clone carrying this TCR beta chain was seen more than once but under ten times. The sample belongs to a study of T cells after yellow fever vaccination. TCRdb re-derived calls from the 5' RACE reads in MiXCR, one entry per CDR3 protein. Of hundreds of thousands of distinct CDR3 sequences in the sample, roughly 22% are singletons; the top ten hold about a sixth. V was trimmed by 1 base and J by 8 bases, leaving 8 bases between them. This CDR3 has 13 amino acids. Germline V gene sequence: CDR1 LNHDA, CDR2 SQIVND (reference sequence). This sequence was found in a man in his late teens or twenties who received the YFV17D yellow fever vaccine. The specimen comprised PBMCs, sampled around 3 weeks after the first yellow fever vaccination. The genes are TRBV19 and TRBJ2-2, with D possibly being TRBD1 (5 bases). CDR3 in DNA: TGTGCCAGTAGTATAGCAGGGTCGGGGGAGCTGTTTTTT. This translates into CASSIAGSGELFF.